Listed below are T cell receptor beta chains from one sample, sequenced in a study of control samples from healthy donors and cancer patients. Assay used: immunoSEQ multiplex PCR; TCRdb lists only in-frame clones, some missing. This sample has 100,000 to 150,000 clones, with roughly 90% found just once. The sequenced sample consisted of blood. These receptors all stem from a man between 45 and 60 years old in good health. CDR3s include the opening cysteine and the closing phenylalanine or tryptophan. Fields, in order: CDR3 DNA, CDR3 protein, V gene, clone size, J gene, D gene. A D gene is named only where the DNA matches it firmly. Size is stated for part of the rows, as once, few or many counts, or as a class when the clone is expanded.

TGCGCCAGCAGCTGGACGGTGTCCTCCGGAGAGACCCAGTACTTC CASSWTVSSGETQYF TRBV5-1 . TRBJ2-5 .
TGTGCCTGGAGTAAAGGGACACAACGCTTTGTAACCTACGAGCAGTACTTC CAWSKGTQRFVTYEQYF TRBV30 . TRBJ2-7 .
TGTGCCAGCAGTAGGGACAGGGGGGACGAGCAGTACTTC CASSRDRGDEQYF TRBV2 . TRBJ2-7 TRBD1
TGCAGTGCAGGGGATGGCTACACCTTC CSAGDGYTF TRBV20-1 . TRBJ1-2 .
TGTGCCAGCAGCTACCGGGGGCCAGGGGAAAAACTGTTTTTT CASSYRGPGEKLFF TRBV7-9 once TRBJ1-4 .
TGTGCCAGCAGCTTGGGGACAGGGGGGGAGACCCAGTACTTC CASSLGTGGETQYF TRBV7-9 . TRBJ2-5 TRBD1
TGCGCCAGCAGCTCAGGGACGATCGGCTACACCTTC CASSSGTIGYTF TRBV5-1 . TRBJ1-2 .
TGCGCCAGCAGCTTGGTTGGTTTCGGCGGGAACATTCAGTACTTC CASSLVGFGGNIQYF TRBV5-1 . TRBJ2-4 .
TGTGCCAGCGACTCTGGGGCCAACGTCCTGACTTTC CASDSGANVLTF TRBV12-3/TRBV12-4 few TRBJ2-6 .
TGTGCCAGCAGTGAATGGGCCTACCAGGGGGCGAGTGAGCAGTACTTC CASSEWAYQGASEQYF TRBV6-1 . TRBJ2-7 TRBD1
TGTGCCAGCAGGCCCGGGGGAGGGGGCTACACCTTC CASRPGGGGYTF TRBV12-3/TRBV12-4 few TRBJ1-2 .
TGTGCCAGCACCTCCGGGACTAGCTTACAAGAGACCCAGTACTTC CASTSGTSLQETQYF TRBV7-6 . TRBJ2-5 TRBD2
TGTGCCAGTAACGACCCGGGACAGTCCTACGAGCAGTACTTC CASNDPGQSYEQYF TRBV19 . TRBJ2-7 TRBD1
TGTGCCAGCAGCTTGGGCGGGGGGACCTACAATGAGCAGTTCTTC CASSLGGGTYNEQFF TRBV11-3 once TRBJ2-1 TRBD2
TGTGCCATCAGTGAGACCGGGACAGGGTTCAATGAGCAGTTCTTC CAISETGTGFNEQFF TRBV10-3 . TRBJ2-1 TRBD1
TGTGCCAGCGCGCCGCGAGAACGGGAAGAGCAGTTCTTC CASAPREREEQFF TRBV7-2 . TRBJ2-1 .
TGTGCCAGCAGCTTGGAGCTAGCAGGGGCAGAGACCCAGTACTTC CASSLELAGAETQYF TRBV5-4 . TRBJ2-5 .
TGTGCTGCACGACAGAGCACCTACAATGAGCAGTTCTTC CAARQSTYNEQFF TRBV30 . TRBJ2-1 .
TGTGCCAGCAGCCCAAGAACAGGGACGAACACCGGGGAGCTGTTTTTT CASSPRTGTNTGELFF TRBV9 . TRBJ2-2 .
TGCAGTGCTAGTGAGGGGGCTAGCACTGAAGCTTTCTTT CSASEGASTEAFF TRBV20-1 once TRBJ1-1 TRBD1
TGTGCCAGCAGCCCTCCTGATGGGAACACCGGGGAGCTGTTTTTT CASSPPDGNTGELFF TRBV7-3 . TRBJ2-2 .
TGTGCCAGCAGTCCGGGGACTAGCGGTGAGACCCAGTACTTC CASSPGTSGETQYF TRBV2 . TRBJ2-5 TRBD2
TGTGCCAGCAGTGACGGGGGATTCGGGACAGATGGCTACACCTTC CASSDGGFGTDGYTF TRBV6-1 . TRBJ1-2 TRBD1
TGCGCCAGCAGCCGGGACAGGGGTAATTCACCCCTCCACTTT CASSRDRGNSPLHF TRBV5-1 . TRBJ1-6 TRBD1
TGTGCCAGCACGCCCCTGAATAAAGATACGCAGTATTTT CASTPLNKDTQYF TRBV27 . TRBJ2-3 .
TGTGCCAGCAGAACGGGACAGAGCAATCAGCCCCAGCATTTT CASRTGQSNQPQHF TRBV28 . TRBJ1-5 TRBD1
TGTGCCAGCAGCGTTGGTGGGACAGCCGTGGGCTACACCTTC CASSVGGTAVGYTF TRBV7-2 . TRBJ1-2 TRBD1
TGCAGTGCTAGTTCGGCGGGGGACGGCAATGAAAAACTGTTTTTT CSASSAGDGNEKLFF TRBV20-1 . TRBJ1-4 .
TGTGCCAGCAGTTTCCAGCGGACAGGCTTCGGAAACACCATATATTTT CASSFQRTGFGNTIYF TRBV28 . TRBJ1-3 TRBD1
TGTGCCACCAGCAGAGAGCACCCGGGACAGCTAAACAATGAGCAGTTCTTC CATSREHPGQLNNEQFF TRBV15 . TRBJ2-1 TRBD1
TGCGCCAGCAGCCAAGATTATTCTGCCACCCTCCACTTT CASSQDYSATLHF TRBV4-1 . TRBJ1-6 .
TGTGCCAGCAGTTACTCGTCGGGACAGGGAAACACCATATATTTT CASSYSSGQGNTIYF TRBV6-5 . TRBJ1-3 TRBD1
TGTGCCAGCAGCTTCTCCCCCAGGGCGAGCACCGGGGAGCTGTTTTTT CASSFSPRASTGELFF TRBV5-5 . TRBJ2-2 .
TGCGCCAGCAGCCCGACCAGAGCGAACTATGGCTACACCTTC CASSPTRANYGYTF TRBV5-1 once TRBJ1-2 .
TGCGCCAGCAGCCAAGAGGAGGTAGCGGGGGTCTTCTACGAGCAGTACTTC CASSQEEVAGVFYEQYF TRBV4-1 . TRBJ2-7 TRBD2
TGTGCCAGTAGTGGGACAGGGGGAGCTGAGCAGTTCTTC CASSGTGGAEQFF TRBV19 . TRBJ2-1 TRBD1
TGTGCCAGCAGGATAGGGCACCAGGGATTAAATCAGCCCCAGCATTTT CASRIGHQGLNQPQHF TRBV28 . TRBJ1-5 .
TGTGCCAGCAGCGACGGGGGGCAGCCCCAGCATTTT CASSDGGQPQHF TRBV7-9 . TRBJ1-5 .
TGTGCCAGCAGCCAAGGACCGATTAACTATGGCTACACCTTC CASSQGPINYGYTF TRBV3-1/TRBV3-2 . TRBJ1-2 .
TGTGCCAGCAGCTTTGGAGCGGGAGGGACCGGGGAGCTGTTTTTT CASSFGAGGTGELFF TRBV7-3 . TRBJ2-2 TRBD2
TGTGCCAGCAGTTTGGGGGTGGGGATTTACGAGCAGTACTTC CASSLGVGIYEQYF TRBV27 . TRBJ2-7 .
TGTGCCAGCAGTGAGGTCGCCCCTCAGAACTTC CASSEVAPQNF TRBV2 once TRBJ2-5 .